The 20 T cell receptor beta chains reported below all come from one sample, sequenced in a study of blood T cells in healthy people across ages. Next came a second PCR, run for about 6 to 11 cycles, which used a sample-barcoded 5' primer along with a J-beta primer mix. TCRdb analysed the 5' RACE reads with MiXCR anew, one entry per CDR3 protein. The table records around 970,000 distinct CDR3 sequences, 51% of them present only once. The source material was blood. These receptors were obtained from a woman aged 60-70 years in good health.

The chain employs TRBV27 and TRBJ1-1; maybe TRBD1 (5 bases). The germline V and J ends were trimmed by 3 bases and 5 bases, with 10 bases remaining between them. Looked up from germline, CDR1 is MNHEY and CDR2 is SMNVEV (reference sequence). The CDR3 is made up of 13 amino acids. CDR3: CASSFDYRTEAFF. The DNA for the CDR3 is TGTGCCAGCAGTTTTGATTACAGGACTGAAGCTTTCTTT.

This clonotype occurred many times. The rearrangement links TRBV5-1 to TRBJ2-4, with a weak D call TRBD1 (6 bases). V was cut by 5 bases and J by 7 bases, with 16 bases left in between. CDR3 length: 14 amino acids. In germline, CDR1 is SGHRS, CDR2 YFSETQ. CDR3 coding DNA: TGCGCCAGCAGGGATCCAGGGGCCCAGAACATTCAGTACTTC. The encoded protein is CASRDPGAQNIQYF.

This chain links TRBV24-1 with TRBJ2-3; perhaps TRBD2 as D (6 bases). There are 17 residues in the CDR3. Germline-derived CDR1 and CDR2 are KGHDR and SFDVKD. V shed 1 base and J shed 0 bases, with 13 bases lying between them. DNA for the CDR3: TGTGCCACCAGTGATTTTCCGGCGGGAACTAGCACAGATACGCAGTATTTT. This sequence encodes CATSDFPAGTSTDTQYF.

The chain joins TRBV4-1 to TRBJ2-1, with TRBD1 matching 7 bases. Trimming removed 6 bases from V and 4 bases from J; junction bases left unmatched: 12. The CDR3 totals 16 residues. The germline V gene encodes CDR1 MGHRA and CDR2 YSYEKL. CDR3 DNA sequence: TGCGCCAGCAGAGATACACCGGGACAGTCATACAATGAGCAGTTCTTC. The encoded protein is CASRDTPGQSYNEQFF.

On this clonotype itself: A much larger clone lies one base from this, so it may be a read error. The chain is built from TRBV29-1 and TRBJ1-1; D is possibly TRBD1 (6 bases). The germline CDR1 and CDR2 sequences are SQVTM and ANQGSEA. V was clipped by 5 bases and J by 4 bases, with 11 bases between them. The CDR3 spans 12 residues. CDR3 region: CSVPGVGTEAFF. CDR3 nucleotides: TGCAGCGTTCCAGGGGTGGGCACTGAAGCTTTCTTT.

The chain combines TRBV7-9 with TRBJ2-7; TRBD1 might be the D (6 bases). CDR1 and CDR2 (germline): SEHNR, FQNEAQ (reference sequence). The CDR3 has 14 amino acids. V was clipped by 6 bases and J by 0 bases, with 12 bases between them. The chain's CDR3 is CASSGTMSSYEQYF. CDR3 in DNA: TGTGCCAGCAGTGGGACAATGAGCTCCTACGAGCAGTACTTC. Together with reference TRBV7-9 and TRBJ2-7, the CDR3 gives the full variable domain: DTGVSQNPRHKITKRGQNVTFRCDPISEHNRLYWYRQTLGQGPEFLTYFQNEAQLEKSRLLSDRFSAERPKGSFSTLEIQRTEQGDSAMYLCASSGTMSSYEQYFGPGTRLTVT.

The chain uses TRBV6-2 or TRBV6-3 and TRBJ1-4, with D tentatively TRBD1 (5 bases). CDR1 MNHEY and CDR2 SVGEGT come from the germline V gene. Trimming took off 2 bases at V and 8 bases at J, with 15 bases between the two ends. CDR3 length equals 15 residues. The CDR3 sequence is CASSYMEGMGEKLFF. The CDR3 region has the DNA TGTGCCAGCAGTTACATGGAGGGGATGGGAGAAAAACTGTTTTTT.

V and J are TRBV28 and TRBJ1-5; perhaps TRBD1 as D (5 bases). The CDR3 runs to 13 residues. The V gene lost 3 bases and the J gene lost 9 bases, with 12 bases spanning the gap. Germline assignment: CDR1 MDHEN and CDR2 SYDVKM. CDR3 DNA: TGTGCCAGCAGTTTGCCAGGGCCGAGGCCCCAGCATTTT. It specifies CASSLPGPRPQHF.

The rearrangement uses TRBV20-1 and TRBJ1-4, with TRBD1 matching 9 bases. The CDR3 is 14 residues long. The trim removed 7 bases at V and 5 bases at J, leaving 8 bases unmatched. The germline V gene encodes CDR1 DFQATT and CDR2 SNEGSKA (reference sequence). CDR3 protein: CSVHKTGGNEKLFF. The DNA of the CDR3 is TGCAGTGTTCATAAGACAGGGGGAAATGAAAAACTGTTTTTT.

This clonotype came up a few times. This rearrangement joins TRBV7-9 to TRBJ2-6, with 9 bases lining up with TRBD2. The V segment lost 5 bases and the J segment 6 bases; nucleotides outside the gene matches: 8. Germline CDR1 reads SEHNR; CDR2 reads FQNEAQ (reference sequence). This CDR3 has 16 amino acids. CDR3 in amino acids: CASSPSGGREANVLTF. In nucleotides, the CDR3 is TGTGCCAGCAGCCCAAGCGGCGGGAGGGAGGCCAACGTCCTGACTTTC. Using reference TRBV7-9 and TRBJ2-6 for the parts outside the CDR3, the full variable domain is DTGVSQNPRHKITKRGQNVTFRCDPISEHNRLYWYRQTLGQGPEFLTYFQNEAQLEKSRLLSDRFSAERPKGSFSTLEIQRTEQGDSAMYLCASSPSGGREANVLTFGAGSRLTVL.

J is TRBJ2-7 and V is TRBV15; 8 nucleotides line up with TRBD1. V was clipped by 5 bases and J by 5 bases; unmatched bases: 5. Looked up from germline, CDR1 is LNHNV and CDR2 is YYDKDF (reference sequence). There are 13 residues in the CDR3. This chain's CDR3 is CATSSGGRDEQYF. Written as DNA, the CDR3 is TGTGCCACCAGCTCAGGGGGCAGAGACGAGCAGTACTTC.

This clonotype was observed many times. J is TRBJ2-7 and V is TRBV29-1; D remains unclear. V dropped 3 bases and J dropped 2 bases, with 14 bases sitting between them. Per germline, CDR1 SQVTM and CDR2 ANQGSEA. The CDR3 loop spans 14 amino acids. In DNA, the CDR3 is TGCAGCGTTGAGCGTGTGCAACCCCCCTACGAGCAGTACTTC. This sequence encodes CSVERVQPPYEQYF.

The CDR3 nucleotides read TGTGCCAGCAGTCCCCTGAACCGACAGAAAAGCTCCTACGAGCAGTACTTC. Translation gives CASSPLNRQKSSYEQYF. The chain has TRBV11-2 and TRBJ2-7, with D perhaps matching TRBD1 (5 bases). The CDR3 totals 17 residues. CDR1 and CDR2 (germline): SGHAT, FQNNGV. The ends were cut back, 6 bases at V and 0 bases at J, with 21 bases in the middle.

The rearrangement uses TRBV13 and TRBJ2-1; TRBD2 aligns across 8 bases. Looked up from germline, CDR1 is PRHDT and CDR2 is FYEKMQ (reference sequence). Unmatched junction bases numbered 21, after V lost 9 bases and J lost 8 bases. The CDR3 totals 17 residues. CDR3 in amino acids: CASSISSGWTELHEQFF. The CDR3 bases are TGTGCCAGTTCGATTTCTAGCGGGTGGACTGAACTCCATGAGCAGTTCTTC.

The V gene is TRBV30, the J gene TRBJ2-5; 7 nucleotides align to TRBD2. This CDR3 has 16 amino acids. Unmatched junction bases numbered 10, after V lost 2 bases and J lost 1 base. Germline lookup yields CDR1 GTSNPN and CDR2 SVGIG (reference sequence). The CDR3 protein is CAWSSRLSGVQETQYF. The CDR3 nucleotides read TGTGCCTGGAGTTCGAGGTTGAGCGGGGTCCAAGAGACCCAGTACTTC. The full variable domain, completed using reference TRBV30 and TRBJ2-5, is SQTIHQWPATLVQPVGSPLSLECTVEGTSNPNLYWYRQAAGRGLQLLFYSVGIGQISSEVPQNLSASRPQDRQFILSSKKLLLSDSGFYLCAWSSRLSGVQETQYFGPGTRLLVL.

The rearrangement joins TRBV6-4 to TRBJ2-6; the D gene is possibly TRBD1 (5 bases). Trimming cost V 3 bases and J 2 bases, with 8 bases left between them. CDR1 is MRHNA, CDR2 SNTAGT, per germline. The CDR3 length is 15 residues. Here the CDR3 reads CASSEGVAGANVLTF. In nucleotides, the CDR3 is TGTGCCAGCAGTGAAGGGGTAGCTGGGGCCAACGTCCTGACTTTC.

V and J are TRBV20-1 and TRBJ2-7, with 14 bases lining up with TRBD2. The CDR3 contains 14 residues. Germline V gene lookup returns CDR1 DFQATT and CDR2 SNEGSKA (reference sequence). Unmatched junction bases numbered 4, after V lost 6 bases and J lost 3 bases. The CDR3 here is CSARLAGGYYEQYF. CDR3 in DNA: TGCAGTGCAAGACTAGCGGGAGGGTACTACGAGCAGTACTTC.

The V gene is TRBV29-1, the J gene TRBJ2-3, with 8 bases lining up with TRBD2. Germline V gives CDR1 SQVTM, CDR2 ANQGSEA. Trimming cost V 4 bases and J 4 bases; bases outside gene matches: 10. The CDR3 totals 15 residues. CDR3 loop: CSVVPGGSGADTQYF. CDR3 in DNA: TGCAGCGTTGTTCCGGGAGGGAGCGGGGCAGATACGCAGTATTTT.

This clonotype was found many times. The rearrangement uses TRBV6-2 or TRBV6-3 and TRBJ2-5, with D hard to call. This CDR3 is 16 amino acids long. From germline, CDR1 is MNHEY and CDR2 SVGEGT. V dropped 4 bases and J dropped 3 bases, with 18 bases sitting between them. The DNA of the CDR3 is TGTGCCAGCAGTTCTGCCCTCGAGAGTGAAGAAGAGACCCAGTACTTC. It encodes CASSSALESEEETQYF.

The V call is TRBV20-1, the J call TRBJ1-4; D is unclear. The CDR3 loop spans 15 amino acids. V was trimmed by 2 bases and J by 0 bases, leaving 10 bases between them. Germline CDR1 and CDR2: DFQATT and SNEGSKA (reference sequence). CDR3 DNA sequence: TGCAGTGCTAGACTACACAGTGCAACTAATGAAAAACTGTTTTTT. As protein: CSARLHSATNEKLFF.